This section outlines one T cell receptor beta chain sequence together with its context. Its antigen is unknown. This record belongs to a study of CXCR3-negative and CXCR3-positive naive CD8 T cells (dated by TCRdb to between 2018 and 2020). Study-level background: In total, 130 million to 150 million TRB reads were obtained, which works out to roughly 1.5 +/- 0.3 million reads per library. The diversity and physicochemical repertoire analyses included about a dozen donors pooled from two independent experiments. For the TRBV-TRBJ cluster analysis, the naive subsets came from about five donors, while the memory cells came from 3 donors. What the work shows at the level of the full study, not this receptor alone: TRBV-TRBJ usage was similar between naive CXCR3-negative and CXCR3-positive cells from the same donor, while memory cells showed distinct patterns. Compared with CXCR3-negative naive cells, CXCR3-positive naive cells had TRB CDR3s with higher hydrophobicity (lower Kidera factor 4), lower energy, and higher strength and volume indices. CXCR3 expression partially decreased after cryopreservation, so most assays used freshly isolated PBMCs. Repertoire diversity was comparably high in both naive subsets but much lower in memory CD8+ T cells. Because surface CD5, which is linked to self-reactivity in mice, was comparable between the naive subsets, TCR interaction strength was also inferred from TRB CDR3 physicochemical properties.

For sequencing, a NextSeq 550 was employed. The Human TCR Profiling Kit (MiLaboratory) was used to make UMI-labeled 5' RACE TRB cDNA libraries. cDNA synthesis used the entire amount of extracted RNA, and PCR amplification then used the entire amount of cDNA produced. The libraries were made side by side, with each library going through the same number of PCR cycles. As for the authors' bioinformatics: With a requirement of at least two reads per UMI, MIGEC and MiXCR extracted about 50,000 +/- 10,000 unique UMI-labeled TRB cDNA molecules per library. Each library averaged 40,000 +/- 10,000 functional in-frame TRB CDR3 nucleotide clonotypes without stop codons. After downsampling to 5000 UMI-labeled TRB molecules per sample, diversity metrics such as normalized Shannon-Wiener and Chao1 were calculated in VDJtools. Clonotype-size-weighted physicochemical properties of the central five CDR3 residues (interaction energy, strength, volume and Kidera factor 4) were computed in VDJtools. TCRdb reprocessed the reads into one record per CDR3 protein sequence, lacking DNA. The V and J calls follow TCRdb's processing rather than the paper's. The sample table records over 70,000 distinct CDR3 sequences. The ten largest clones add up to around 0.99% of the sample.

From the cysteine through the phenylalanine, the CDR3 covers 13 amino acids. The protein alone is recorded here. Sequences SNHLY (CDR1) and FYNNEI (CDR2) are obtained from the germline V gene. For every CD8+ T cell subset, approximately 300,000 cells were flow-sorted straight into RLT lysis buffer, and each subset was sorted in triplicate. To exclude memory contaminants, naive CD8+ T cells were stringently defined as CD45RO-CCR7+CD27+CD95-. Using standard density gradient centrifugation, peripheral blood mononuclear cells were isolated from buffy coats. A FACSAria III was used to flow-sort naive CD8+ T cells into CXCR3-negative and CXCR3-positive populations. Total RNA was extracted from sorted cells with an RNeasy Mini Kit.

The sequence links TRBV2 to TRBJ2-1; without DNA, the TCRdb call of TRBD2 cannot be checked. Source material: naive CXCR3- CD8+ T cells from blood. The intended sense of this specimen's cell subset or site label: CD45RO-CCR7+CD27+CD95- naive CD8+ T cells lacking CXCR3 (TNR3-). The clonotype comes from a human donor in good health. Some clones in this sample may be carry-over from other donors' samples. The CDR3 corresponds to CASSIAGGNEQFF. The CDR3, completed at both ends by the reference TRBV2 and TRBJ2-1 genes, gives the full variable domain EPEVTQTPSHQVTQMGQEVILRCVPISNHLYFYWYRQILGQKVEFLVSFYNNEISEKSEIFDDQFSVERPDGSNFTLKIRSTKLEDSAMYFCASSIAGGNEQFFGPGTRLTVL.